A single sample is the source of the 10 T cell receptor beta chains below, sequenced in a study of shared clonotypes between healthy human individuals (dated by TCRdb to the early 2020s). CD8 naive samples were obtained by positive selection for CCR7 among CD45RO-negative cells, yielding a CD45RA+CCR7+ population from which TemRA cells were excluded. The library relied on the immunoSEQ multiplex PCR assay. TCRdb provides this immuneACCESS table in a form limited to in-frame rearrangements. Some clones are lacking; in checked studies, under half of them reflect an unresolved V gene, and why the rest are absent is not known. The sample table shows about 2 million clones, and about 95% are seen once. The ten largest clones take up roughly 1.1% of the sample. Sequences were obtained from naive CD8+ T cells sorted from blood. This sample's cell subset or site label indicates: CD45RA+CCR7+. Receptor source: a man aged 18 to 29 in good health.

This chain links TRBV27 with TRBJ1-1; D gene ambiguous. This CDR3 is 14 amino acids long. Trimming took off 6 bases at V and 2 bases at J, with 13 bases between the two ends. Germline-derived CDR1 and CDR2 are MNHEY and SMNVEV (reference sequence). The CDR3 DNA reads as TGTGCCAGCAGCCCCGGGCAGCAAAACACTGAAGCTTTCTTT. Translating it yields CASSPGQQNTEAFF.

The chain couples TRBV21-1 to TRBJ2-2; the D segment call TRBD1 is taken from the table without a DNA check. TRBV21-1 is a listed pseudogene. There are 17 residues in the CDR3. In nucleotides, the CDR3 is TGTGCCAGCAGCAAAGATAGTGGACAGGGGAGCACCGGGGAGCTGTTTTTT. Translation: CASSKDSGQGSTGELFF.

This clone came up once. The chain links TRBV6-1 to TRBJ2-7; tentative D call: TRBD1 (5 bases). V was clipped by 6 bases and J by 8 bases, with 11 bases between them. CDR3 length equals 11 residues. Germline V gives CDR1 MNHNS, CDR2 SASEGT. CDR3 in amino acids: CASRAQGKQYF. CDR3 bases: TGTGCCAGCAGAGCCCAGGGTAAGCAGTACTTC.

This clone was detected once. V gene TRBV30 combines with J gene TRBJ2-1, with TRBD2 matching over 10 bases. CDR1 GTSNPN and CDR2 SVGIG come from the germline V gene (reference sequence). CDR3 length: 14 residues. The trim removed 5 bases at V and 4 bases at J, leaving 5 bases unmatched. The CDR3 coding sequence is TGTGCCTGGGAGACTAGCGGGTTATACAATGAGCAGTTCTTC. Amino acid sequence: CAWETSGLYNEQFF.

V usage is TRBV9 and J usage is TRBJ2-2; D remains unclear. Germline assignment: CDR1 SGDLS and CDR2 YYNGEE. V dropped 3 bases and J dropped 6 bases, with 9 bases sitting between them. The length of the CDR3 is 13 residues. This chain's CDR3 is CASSATLSGELFF. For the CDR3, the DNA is TGTGCCAGCAGCGCGACTTTGTCCGGGGAGCTGTTTTTT.

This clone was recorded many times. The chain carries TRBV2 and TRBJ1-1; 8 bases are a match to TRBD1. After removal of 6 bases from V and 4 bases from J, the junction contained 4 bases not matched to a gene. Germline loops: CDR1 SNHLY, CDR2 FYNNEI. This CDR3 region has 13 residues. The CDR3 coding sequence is TGTGCCAGCAGATGGACAGGGAGCACTGAAGCTTTCTTT. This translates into CASRWTGSTEAFF.

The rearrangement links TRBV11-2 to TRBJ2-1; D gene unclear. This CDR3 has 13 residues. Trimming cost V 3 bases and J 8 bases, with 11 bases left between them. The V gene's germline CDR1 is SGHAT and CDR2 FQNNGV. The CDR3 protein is CASSLIYGYEQFF. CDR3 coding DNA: TGTGCCAGCAGCTTGATCTATGGTTATGAGCAGTTCTTC.

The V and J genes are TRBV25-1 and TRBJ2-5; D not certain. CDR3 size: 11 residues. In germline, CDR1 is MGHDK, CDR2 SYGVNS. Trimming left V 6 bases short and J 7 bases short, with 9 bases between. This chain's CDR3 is CASSAAGTQYF. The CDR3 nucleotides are TGTGCCAGCAGCGCCGCTGGGACCCAGTACTTC.

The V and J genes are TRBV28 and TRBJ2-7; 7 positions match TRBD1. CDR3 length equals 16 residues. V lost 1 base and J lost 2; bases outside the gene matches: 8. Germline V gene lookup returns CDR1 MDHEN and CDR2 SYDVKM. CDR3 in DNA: TGTGCCAGCAGTTTATCCCGCGAGGGGGCTACCTACGAGCAGTACTTC. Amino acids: CASSLSREGATYEQYF.

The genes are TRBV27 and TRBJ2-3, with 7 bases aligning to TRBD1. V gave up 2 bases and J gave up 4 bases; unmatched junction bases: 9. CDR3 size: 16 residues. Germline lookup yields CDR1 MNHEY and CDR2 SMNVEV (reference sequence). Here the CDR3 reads CASSLVPTGLADTQYF. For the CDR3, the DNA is TGTGCCAGCAGTTTAGTCCCGACAGGGTTGGCAGATACGCAGTATTTT.